The present T cell receptor (beta chain) was sequenced within a study of graft-versus-host responses after intestinal transplantation. Study-level information: The transplants performed in recipients were multivisceral, liver-intestinal, or isolated intestinal.

Study results and limitations: GvH clones turned up in recipient marrow; some had shown up first in ileum or blood.

Comments on this clone: Antigen specificity is unknown.

Only in-frame clones appear in the TCRdb table, and some are missing; sequencing was by immunoSEQ multiplex PCR. In the table there are 100,000 to 120,000 clones, just under 95% of which are singletons. The source is a human donor who received an intestinal transplant. The specimen comprised unstimulated CD8+ T cells sorted from spleen or lymph node cells, sampled before intestinal transplant.

In nucleotides, the CDR3 is TGTGCCAGTAGTTTCCAGGGAGGGGGTCAGCCCCAGCATTTT. This sequence encodes CASSFQGGGQPQHF. The chain couples TRBV19 to TRBJ1-5, with D perhaps matching TRBD1 (6 bases). The V gene's germline CDR1 is LNHDA and CDR2 SQIVND (reference sequence). The CDR3 is made up of 14 amino acids. Trimming removed 5 bases at V and 6 bases at J, with 14 bases between.